The entry that follows covers one T cell receptor (beta chain) sequence. The data were obtained in a study of control samples from healthy donors and cancer patients. Germline CDR1 reads LNHDA; CDR2 reads SQIVND (reference sequence). V was pared by 3 bases and J by 0 bases, with 9 bases between. This CDR3 has 15 residues. TCRdb's table, derived via immunoSEQ multiplex PCR, lists solely in-frame clones and lacks some. The top ten clones hold around 16% of a sample with about 84,000 clones, about nine tenths of them seen once. This chain links TRBV19 with TRBJ1-3; D gene ambiguous. This TCR came from a man younger than 40 in good health. Sequencing was carried out using blood. The CDR3 DNA reads TGTGCCAGTAGTATCAAGCTGTCCTCTGGAAACACCATATATTTT. The encoded protein is CASSIKLSSGNTIYF.